The 16 T cell receptor beta chains below were found in one sample sequenced in a study of blood T cell repertoires in COVID-19. The protocol was immunoSEQ multiplex PCR, while the TCRdb copy is restricted to in-frame clones and leaves out a portion. The sample consists of 300,000 to 450,000 clones, roughly 80% of them appearing once. The specimen was peripheral blood. The receptors were sampled from a human donor with acute or convalescent COVID-19. The donor label of this sample is uncertain.

V usage is TRBV5-1 and J usage is TRBJ1-2; TRBD1 agrees at 11 bases. The germline V gene has CDR1 SGHRS and CDR2 YFSETQ. V lost 4 bases to trimming and J lost 8 bases; unmatched junction nucleotides: 10. The CDR3 totals 15 residues. The CDR3 protein is CASSQWGQGVGGYTF. CDR3 DNA sequence: TGCGCCAGCAGCCAATGGGGACAGGGGGTCGGAGGCTACACCTTC.

This clone was counted a few times. The chain is built from TRBV7-9 and TRBJ1-2; TRBD1 is a possible D gene (6 bases). The V and J ends lost 2 bases and 7 bases respectively, with 11 bases between them. Germline-derived CDR1 and CDR2 are SEHNR and FQNEAQ (reference sequence). The CDR3 contains 13 residues. CDR3 sequence: CASSLMGAGGYTF. CDR3 coding DNA: TGTGCCAGCAGCTTAATGGGGGCCGGTGGCTACACCTTC. The full variable domain, completed using reference TRBV7-9 and TRBJ1-2, is DTGVSQNPRHKITKRGQNVTFRCDPISEHNRLYWYRQTLGQGPEFLTYFQNEAQLEKSRLLSDRFSAERPKGSFSTLEIQRTEQGDSAMYLCASSLMGAGGYTFGSGTRLTVV.

This clone was detected only a few times. This rearrangement joins TRBV2 to TRBJ1-3; D remains unclear. The CDR3 sequence is 14 residues long. Germline lookup yields CDR1 SNHLY and CDR2 FYNNEI. V lost 5 bases and J 3 bases, leaving 11 bases between the germline ends. CDR3 protein: CASSLLSSGNTIYF. In nucleotides, the CDR3 is TGTGCCAGCAGTCTTTTATCCAGTGGAAACACCATATATTTT.

The chain links TRBV5-1 to TRBJ1-2, with 8 bases fitting TRBD1. Germline CDR1 is SGHRS and CDR2 is YFSETQ. The CDR3 is 15 residues long. V trimming: 4 bases; J trimming: 4 bases; junction bases outside the gene matches: 9. CDR3 in DNA: TGCGCCAGCAGCCTCGACAGGGGTGGTGGCTATGGCTACACCTTC. Its translation: CASSLDRGGGYGYTF.

The genes are TRBV11-2 and TRBJ2-7; no firm D call. V was shortened by 5 bases and J by 5 bases, with 13 bases between the two germline ends. The length of the CDR3 is 13 residues. Germline V gene lookup returns CDR1 SGHAT and CDR2 FQNNGV. CDR3 in amino acids: CASSPYSSHEQYF. The CDR3 DNA reads TGTGCCAGCAGCCCCTACAGTTCCCACGAGCAGTACTTC.

This clone was detected once. The CDR3 DNA sequence: TGTGCCACCAGCGGAAAGACAGGGGAGAGAGAGACCCAGTACTTC. This codes for CATSGKTGERETQYF. The V gene is TRBV15, the J gene TRBJ2-5, with TRBD1 identical over 8 bases. CDR3 length equals 15 residues. V dropped 5 bases and J dropped 4; count of bases not matched to a gene: 9. Germline lookup yields CDR1 LNHNV and CDR2 YYDKDF (reference sequence).

This clone has just one count. The rearrangement links TRBV15 to TRBJ1-1; D not certain. The CDR3 extends over 11 amino acids. Germline loops: CDR1 LNHNV, CDR2 YYDKDF (reference sequence). V lost 7 bases to trimming and J lost 7 bases, with 10 bases between them. The CDR3: CATIARFEAFF. The CDR3 DNA reads as TGTGCCACCATCGCGAGGTTTGAAGCTTTCTTT.

V gene TRBV5-1 combines with J gene TRBJ1-1; possible D gene TRBD1, 6 bases. The V and J ends lost 1 base and 5 bases respectively, with 12 bases between them. CDR1 and CDR2 (germline): SGHRS, YFSETQ. The CDR3 consists of 14 residues. CDR3 sequence reads: CASSLTGPWTEAFF. The CDR3 region has the DNA TGCGCCAGCAGCTTGACAGGGCCTTGGACTGAAGCTTTCTTT.

This sequence joins TRBV4-2 and TRBJ2-3; the match to TRBD1 covers 7 bases. V lost 3 bases, J lost 3 bases, and 9 bases stayed unmatched. This CDR3 has 16 residues. Germline lookup yields CDR1 LGHNA and CDR2 YNFKEQ. The CDR3 region has the DNA TGTGCCAGCAGCCACAGAATGGGCAGGGGGACAGATACGCAGTATTTT. Translation: CASSHRMGRGTDTQYF.

This chain connects TRBV2 to TRBJ2-7; 8 bases are shared with TRBD2. CDR3 length: 14 amino acids. Germline V gene data show CDR1 as SNHLY and CDR2 as FYNNEI. The V gene end was trimmed by 4 bases and the J gene end by 2 bases; junction bases not matched to a gene: 4. The DNA for the CDR3 is TGTGCCAGCAGTGCCCAGCGGGGGACCTACGAGCAGTACTTC. Its translation: CASSAQRGTYEQYF.

This clone was found a few times. This rearrangement joins TRBV3-1 (or the pseudogene TRBV3-2) to TRBJ1-6; the match to TRBD1 covers 7 bases. The V and J ends lost 4 bases and 9 bases, in that order; junction bases with no gene match: 9. CDR3 length: 15 residues. Germline CDR1 reads LGHDT; CDR2 reads YNNKEL (reference sequence). The CDR3 protein is CASSLIRDSRSPLHF. The CDR3, as DNA: TGTGCCAGCAGCCTCATCCGGGACAGTCGTTCACCCCTCCACTTT.

The gene calls are TRBV7-8 and TRBJ2-5; tentatively, D is TRBD1 (5 bases). V was pared by 4 bases and J by 1 base, with 7 bases between. This CDR3 is built from 13 residues. Germline CDR1 SGHVS, CDR2 FQNEAQ. CDR3 nucleotide sequence: TGTGCCAGCAGCTCCAGGGTCCAAGAGACCCAGTACTTC. Its translation is CASSSRVQETQYF.

This clone occurred a few times. This rearrangement joins TRBV5-5 to TRBJ1-6; TRBD1 is a possible D gene (6 bases). The V gene lost 0 bases and the J gene lost 10 bases, with 14 bases spanning the gap. This CDR3 has 15 amino acids. Per the germline V gene, CDR1 is SGHKS and CDR2 is YYEKEE (reference sequence). The CDR3 sequence is CASSLERTALSPLHF. CDR3 coding DNA: TGTGCCAGCAGCTTGGAGAGGACAGCGTTATCACCCCTCCACTTT. The entire variable domain, with the rest obtained from reference TRBV5-5 and TRBJ1-6, is as follows: DAGVTQSPTHLIKTRGQQVTLRCSPISGHKSVSWYQQVLGQGPQFIFQYYEKEERGRGNFPDRFSARQFPNYSSELNVNALLLGDSALYLCASSLERTALSPLHFGNGTRLTVT.

The chain employs TRBV7-9 and TRBJ1-1; D uncertain. Per germline, CDR1 SEHNR and CDR2 FQNEAQ (reference sequence). Trimming stripped 2 bases from V and 2 bases from J, with 3 bases between. The CDR3 is 12 residues long. CDR3 in DNA: TGTGCCAGCAGCTTAACTAACACTGAAGCTTTCTTT. This gives the protein CASSLTNTEAFF.

About this clone itself: At one boundary the junction diverges from the germline segment, which might be a read error. This chain uses TRBV6-5 with TRBJ2-7; TRBD2 is a possible D gene (6 bases). The CDR3 length is 15 residues. Germline values: CDR1 MNHEY, CDR2 SVGAGI. In DNA form, the CDR3 reads TGTGCCAGCAGTTACTCGACTAGTACCTCCCACGAGCAGTACTTC. It yields the protein CASSYSTSTSHEQYF.

J is TRBJ2-2 and V is TRBV7-2, with 7 nucleotides matching TRBD2. Germline assignment: CDR1 SGHTA and CDR2 FQGNSA. This CDR3 has 16 residues. The J segment lost 5 bases and the V segment lost 7 bases, leaving 13 bases of the junction unmatched. The CDR3 spells CASITRDGEGTGELFF. The CDR3 nucleotides read TGTGCCAGCATAACCCGGGACGGGGAGGGGACCGGGGAGCTGTTTTTT.